Shown below are 6 T cell receptor beta chains from a single sample sequenced in a study of blood T cells in healthy people across ages. Then a second PCR, running roughly 6 to 11 cycles, was carried out with a sample-barcoded 5' primer and a J-beta primer mix. MiXCR was run by TCRdb on the 5' RACE reads, yielding one entry per CDR3 protein. Here the sample spans fewer than 1.5 million distinct CDR3 sequences, approximately 42% being singletons. Sequencing used blood. Every receptor here comes from a woman aged 18-35 years in good health.

The gene calls are TRBV30 and TRBJ2-7; D might be TRBD2 (6 bases). Germline V CDR1 and CDR2: GTSNPN, SVGIG (reference sequence). The V gene lost 1 base and the J gene lost 6 bases, with 16 bases spanning the gap. The CDR3 runs 14 residues. The CDR3 DNA reads TGTGCCTGGAGTGAGGGCGGGAAAATCGGCGAGCAGTACTTC. It codes for CAWSEGGKIGEQYF.

This clonotype was seen only a few times. The chain combines TRBV11-2 with TRBJ2-5; 11 bases align to TRBD2. The J segment lost 0 bases and the V segment lost 3 bases, leaving 6 bases of the junction unmatched. The CDR3 is 17 amino acids. Germline V gene sequence: CDR1 SGHAT, CDR2 FQNNGV. The CDR3 nucleotides are TGTGCCAGCAGCTTTATACCGACTAGCGGGAACCAAGAGACCCAGTACTTC. This gives the protein CASSFIPTSGNQETQYF.

The gene calls are TRBV27 and TRBJ1-2, with 7 positions matching TRBD1. Germline-derived CDR1 and CDR2 are MNHEY and SMNVEV (reference sequence). The CDR3 spans 13 residues. Germline trimming cut 6 bases from V and 3 bases from J; bases unmatched to any gene: 4. The CDR3 loop reads CASREGAHYGYTF. Written as DNA, the CDR3 is TGTGCCAGCAGGGAGGGGGCGCACTATGGCTACACCTTC.

The rearrangement joins TRBV15 to TRBJ2-3; TRBD2 matches 8 bases. CDR1 and CDR2 from the germline V gene are LNHNV and YYDKDF (reference sequence). The CDR3 covers 16 residues. J was trimmed by 4 bases and V by 1 base; bases with no gene match: 7. This chain's CDR3 is CATSRGWAGGSDTQYF. CDR3 coding DNA: TGTGCCACCAGCAGAGGATGGGCGGGGGGCTCAGATACGCAGTATTTT. Full variable domain (rest looked up from reference TRBV15 and TRBJ2-3): DAMVIQNPRYQVTQFGKPVTLSCSQTLNHNVMYWYQQKSSQAPKLLFHYYDKDFNNEADTPDNFQSRRPNTSFCFLDIRSPGLGDTAMYLCATSRGWAGGSDTQYFGPGTRLTVL.

The chain uses TRBV5-1 and TRBJ2-1; 12 bases line up with TRBD1. The CDR3 extends over 17 amino acids. Unmatched junction bases numbered 12, after V lost 2 bases and J lost 9 bases. Germline CDR1 is SGHRS and CDR2 is YFSETQ. CDR3 in amino acids: CASSLSSGQGASSEQFF. The CDR3 nucleotides are TGCGCCAGCAGCTTAAGTTCGGGACAGGGGGCCTCCTCTGAGCAGTTCTTC.

The CDR3 is CASSPPGTSGRDTQYF. CDR3 nucleotides: TGTGCCAGCAGTCCCCCCGGGACTAGCGGGAGAGATACGCAGTATTTT. The chain carries TRBV12-3 or TRBV12-4 and TRBJ2-3, with 14 bases identical to TRBD2. The CDR3 contains 16 residues. V dropped 5 bases and J dropped 5; count of bases not matched to a gene: 6.